The 14 T cell receptor beta chains presented below share a single source sample, sequenced in a study of T cell responses to AZD1222 COVID-19 vaccine. Libraries were prepared by immunoSEQ multiplex PCR; TCRdb keeps only in-frame clonotypes and omits some of them. The sample includes 250,000 to 300,000 clones, 90% to 95% of them seen just once. Specimen: peripheral blood, collected 28 days after the second AZD1222 dose. The receptors stem from an adult who received the AZD1222 COVID-19 vaccine.

The CDR3 loop is CASSQGAEFGEQYF. The CDR3 region has the DNA TGTGCCAGCAGCCAAGGAGCGGAGTTTGGGGAGCAGTACTTC. This chain joins TRBV3-1 (or the pseudogene TRBV3-2) and TRBJ2-7, with D perhaps matching TRBD2 (5 bases). The CDR3 is made up of 14 amino acids. With 1 base removed from V and 7 bases from J, the gap between germline ends came to 14 bases. Germline V gene sequence: CDR1 LGHDT, CDR2 YNNKEL (reference sequence).

The chain combines TRBV5-1 with TRBJ1-1; no clear D. Germline V gives CDR1 SGHRS, CDR2 YFSETQ. CDR3 length equals 14 residues. The V and J ends lost 2 bases and 5 bases respectively, with 13 bases between them. The CDR3 sequence is CASSFNWEETEAFF. As DNA, the CDR3 is TGCGCCAGCAGCTTTAATTGGGAGGAAACTGAAGCTTTCTTT.

This chain links TRBV5-4 with TRBJ2-5, with a possible D match to TRBD2 (5 bases). Germline CDR1 SGHNT, CDR2 YYREEE (reference sequence). Between the trimmed V and J ends, which lost 4 bases and 3 bases, there was a span of 10 bases. This CDR3 region has 13 residues. This chain's CDR3 is CASSLDFEETQYF. In nucleotides, the CDR3 is TGTGCCAGCAGCCTGGACTTCGAAGAGACCCAGTACTTC.

This clone came up once. The chain links TRBV5-4 to TRBJ1-1; D gene ambiguous. CDR3 length: 15 amino acids. CDR1 is SGHNT, CDR2 YYREEE, per germline (reference sequence). V was shortened by 3 bases and J by 2 bases, with 14 bases between the two germline ends. CDR3 bases: TGTGCCAGCAGCTCCCGGGCCCATTCAAACACTGAAGCTTTCTTT. This translates into CASSSRAHSNTEAFF.

CDR3: CSASADTQYF. CDR3 nucleotides: TGCAGTGCTAGCGCGGATACGCAGTATTTT. V gene TRBV20-1 combines with J gene TRBJ2-3; D gene uncertain. CDR1 DFQATT and CDR2 SNEGSKA come from the germline V gene (reference sequence). Trimming removed 3 bases from V and 6 bases from J, with 4 bases in between. The CDR3 has 10 amino acids.

The chain carries TRBV5-1 and TRBJ1-1; no definite D call. CDR1 and CDR2 (germline): SGHRS, YFSETQ. The length of the CDR3 is 13 residues. V was trimmed by 0 bases and J by 7 bases, leaving 10 bases between them. The CDR3, as DNA: TGCGCCAGCAGCTTGGTTGGAGACCTTGAAGCTTTCTTT. Amino acid sequence: CASSLVGDLEAFF.

In regard to this clone: One junction end disagrees with the germline gene, perhaps due to a read error. V gene TRBV28 combines with J gene TRBJ2-7, with 7 bases aligning to TRBD1. CDR1 and CDR2 (germline): MDHEN, SYDVKM. The CDR3 loop spans 14 amino acids. CDR3: CASSFEARPLQGPF. In DNA, the CDR3 is TGTGCCAGCAGTTTTGAAGCCAGGCCCTTACAGGGGCCTTTC.

This chain links TRBV7-9 with TRBJ2-3; D possibly matches TRBD1 or TRBD2 (5 bases each). The CDR3 runs to 17 residues. The germline V gene encodes CDR1 SEHNR and CDR2 FQNEAQ (reference sequence). V dropped 10 bases and J dropped 4 bases, with 27 bases sitting between them. CDR3 amino acids: CATSFPRDPEGPDTQYF. CDR3 DNA: TGTGCCACATCGTTTCCTCGGGACCCGGAAGGGCCAGATACGCAGTATTTT.

The rearrangement links TRBV6-5 to TRBJ1-3; D gene uncertain. The V gene's germline CDR1 is MNHEY and CDR2 SVGAGI. The germline V and J ends were trimmed by 10 bases and 4 bases, with 14 bases remaining between them. The CDR3 runs to 13 residues. CDR3 sequence reads: CATGEVIGNTIYF. CDR3 bases: TGTGCCACCGGGGAGGTAATCGGAAACACCATATATTTT.

This chain connects TRBV28 to TRBJ2-7, with 8 bases fitting TRBD2. Germline values: CDR1 MDHEN, CDR2 SYDVKM. V shed 5 bases and J 3 bases; nucleotides not matched to a gene: 12. The CDR3 contains 16 residues. In DNA form, the CDR3 reads TGTGCCAGCAGTAGGGCTAGCGGGTCGTTTTTCTACGAGCAGTACTTC. It encodes CASSRASGSFFYEQYF.

The rearrangement joins TRBV10-2 to TRBJ2-1, with 7 bases aligning to TRBD2. The V and J ends lost 3 bases and 1 base, in that order; junction bases with no gene match: 6. The CDR3 extends over 16 amino acids. The germline V gene encodes CDR1 WSHSY and CDR2 SAAADI. This CDR3 is CASSERRRESYNEQFF. CDR3 DNA: TGCGCCAGCAGTGAACGGAGGCGGGAGTCCTACAATGAGCAGTTCTTC.

The table lists this clone with a count of one. V usage is TRBV5-1 and J usage is TRBJ1-6; TRBD1 matches 7 bases. The CDR3 runs to 16 residues. The trim removed 1 base at V and 5 bases at J, leaving 6 bases unmatched. Germline V gives CDR1 SGHRS, CDR2 YFSETQ. CDR3 amino acids: CASSLTGTANNSPLHF. The DNA for the CDR3 is TGCGCCAGCAGCTTGACCGGGACAGCGAATAATTCACCCCTCCACTTT.

The chain uses TRBV5-1 and TRBJ1-1; TRBD1 agrees at 9 bases. The CDR3 spans 16 residues. The ends lost 3 bases at V and 1 base at J; junction bases unmatched: 7. Germline CDR1 reads SGHRS; CDR2 reads YFSETQ. Here the CDR3 reads CASSSTGQGSNTEAFF. CDR3 coding DNA: TGCGCCAGCAGCTCAACCGGACAGGGGTCGAACACTGAAGCTTTCTTT. The entire variable domain, with the rest obtained from reference TRBV5-1 and TRBJ1-1, is as follows: KAGVTQTPRYLIKTRGQQVTLSCSPISGHRSVSWYQQTPGQGLQFLFEYFSETQRNKGNFPGRFSGRQFSNSRSEMNVSTLELGDSALYLCASSSTGQGSNTEAFFGQGTRLTVV.

V and J are TRBV19 and TRBJ1-5; D possibly corresponds to TRBD1 (6 bases). The CDR3 loop spans 15 amino acids. Germline V gene lookup returns CDR1 LNHDA and CDR2 SQIVND (reference sequence). Between the trimmed V and J ends, which lost 1 base and 7 bases, there was a span of 14 bases. The CDR3 region has the DNA TGTGCCAGTAGTATAGGGGGGACAATCGGGCAGCCCCAGCATTTT. Protein sequence: CASSIGGTIGQPQHF.